In this sample, the clone carrying this T cell receptor beta chain turned up a few times. This CDR3 spans 13 amino acids. Germline V gives CDR1 SQVTM, CDR2 ANQGSEA. The V gene lost 2 bases and the J gene lost 5 bases, with 12 bases spanning the gap. This sample stems from a study of early T cells in non-severe SARS-CoV-2 infection. Each single cDNA molecule received a unique molecular identifier. TCRdb fed the 5' RACE reads into MiXCR, producing one record per CDR3 protein. The sample lists around 86,000 distinct CDR3 sequences, roughly 14% seen once, with around 0.58% in the top ten. Material for sequencing was whole blood. This receptor was identified in an adult who was a healthcare worker with PCR-confirmed SARS-CoV-2 infection or an uninfected control (not recorded which). The V gene is TRBV29-1, the J gene TRBJ1-2; D is ambiguous. The CDR3: CSVEWFDQYGYTF. The CDR3 coding sequence is TGCAGCGTTGAATGGTTCGATCAGTATGGCTACACCTTC.